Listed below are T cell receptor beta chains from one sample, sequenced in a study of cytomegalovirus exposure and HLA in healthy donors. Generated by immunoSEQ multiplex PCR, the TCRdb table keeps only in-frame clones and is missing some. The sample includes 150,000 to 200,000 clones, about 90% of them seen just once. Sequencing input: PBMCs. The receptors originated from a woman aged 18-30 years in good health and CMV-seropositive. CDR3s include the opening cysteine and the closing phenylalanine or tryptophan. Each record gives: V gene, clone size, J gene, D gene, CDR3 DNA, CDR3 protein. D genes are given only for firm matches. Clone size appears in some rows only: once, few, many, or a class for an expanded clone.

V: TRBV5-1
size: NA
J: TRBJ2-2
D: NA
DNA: TGCGCCAGCAGTAACGACAGAGACAACACCGGGGAGCTGTTTTTT
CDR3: CASSNDRDNTGELFF

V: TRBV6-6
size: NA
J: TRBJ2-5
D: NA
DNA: TGTGCCAGCAGCCCCGGGTGGGGGAGGGAGACCCAGTACTTC
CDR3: CASSPGWGRETQYF

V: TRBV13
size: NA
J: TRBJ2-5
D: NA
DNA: TGTGCCAGCAGCTTAGGCCAGAGGATCAAAGAGACCCAGTACTTC
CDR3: CASSLGQRIKETQYF

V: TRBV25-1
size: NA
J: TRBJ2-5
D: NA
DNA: TGTGCCAGCAGTGAATCGGACACACCAAAAGGTATTCAAGAGACCCAGTACTTC
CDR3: CASSESDTPKGIQETQYF

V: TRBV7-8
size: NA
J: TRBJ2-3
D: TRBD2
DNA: TGTGCCAGCAGCTTATCTTGGGCGGGAGAAACAGATACGCAGTATTTT
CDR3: CASSLSWAGETDTQYF

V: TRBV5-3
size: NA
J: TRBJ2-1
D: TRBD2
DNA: TGTGCCAGAAGCCCTGGGACTAGCGGGAACCATGAGCAGTTCTTC
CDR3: CARSPGTSGNHEQFF

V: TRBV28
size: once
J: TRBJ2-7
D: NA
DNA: TGTGCCAGCAGTCCCCACTACGAGCAGTACTTC
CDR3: CASSPHYEQYF

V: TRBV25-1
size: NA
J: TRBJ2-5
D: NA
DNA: TGTGCCAGCAGTGAATATTCCGGGTCCCAGACCCAGTACTTC
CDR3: CASSEYSGSQTQYF

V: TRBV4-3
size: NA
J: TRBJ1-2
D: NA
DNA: TGCGCCAGCAGCCAAGGAGGTGGTGCGTCATATGGCTACACCTTC
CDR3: CASSQGGGASYGYTF

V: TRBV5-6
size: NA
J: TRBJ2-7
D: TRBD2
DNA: TGTGCCAGCAGCTCATTTCCCGGGGGGGACTCCTACGAGCAGTACTTC
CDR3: CASSSFPGGDSYEQYF

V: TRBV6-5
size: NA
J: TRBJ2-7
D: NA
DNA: TGTGCCAGCAGTTACGCAGGGGGAGGATACGAGCAGTACTTC
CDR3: CASSYAGGGYEQYF

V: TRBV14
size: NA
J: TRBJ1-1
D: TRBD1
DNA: TGTGCCAGCAGCCAACATACAGGGGCGCCGAACACTGAAGCTTTCTTT
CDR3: CASSQHTGAPNTEAFF

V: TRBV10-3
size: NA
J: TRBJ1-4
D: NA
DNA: TGTGCCATCAGTGAGTCGGGGGCGCGGGATGAAAAACTGTTTTTT
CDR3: CAISESGARDEKLFF

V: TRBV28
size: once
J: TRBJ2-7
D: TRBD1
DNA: TGTGCCACTAAAATACCTGGGACAGGGGCAAGCGAGCAGTACTTC
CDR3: CATKIPGTGASEQYF

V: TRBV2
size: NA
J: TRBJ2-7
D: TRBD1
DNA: TGTGCCAGCAACCAGGGGGCGCGAAGCTACGAGCAGTACTTC
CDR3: CASNQGARSYEQYF

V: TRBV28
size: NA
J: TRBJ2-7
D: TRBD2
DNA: TGTGCCAGCAGTTTAAACCTAGCGGGAACCTACGAGCAGTACTTC
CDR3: CASSLNLAGTYEQYF

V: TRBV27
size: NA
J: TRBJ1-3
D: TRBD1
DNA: TGTGCCAGCAGTTTCCCCCGGGACAGGGGTCCCTATGGAAACACCATATATTTT
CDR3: CASSFPRDRGPYGNTIYF

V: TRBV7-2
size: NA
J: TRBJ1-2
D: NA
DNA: TGTGCCAGCAGCCCCGATCACCGGGTCTATGGCTACACCTTC
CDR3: CASSPDHRVYGYTF

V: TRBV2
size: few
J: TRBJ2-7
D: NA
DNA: TGTGCCAGCAGTGTTGTCAGAACCTACGAGCAGTACTTC
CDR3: CASSVVRTYEQYF

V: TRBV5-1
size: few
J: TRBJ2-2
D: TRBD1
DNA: TGCGCCAGCAGTTTCAGGACAGGGGCCGCCGGGGAGCTGTTTTTT
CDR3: CASSFRTGAAGELFF

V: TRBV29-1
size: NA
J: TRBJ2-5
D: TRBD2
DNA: TGCAGCGTTGAAGCCCCGGGTAGCGGGGGAGAGACCCAGTACTTC
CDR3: CSVEAPGSGGETQYF

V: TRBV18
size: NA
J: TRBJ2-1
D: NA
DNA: TGTGCCAGCTCACCACCAACAGGGCGACTATTCAATGAGCAGTTCTTC
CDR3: CASSPPTGRLFNEQFF

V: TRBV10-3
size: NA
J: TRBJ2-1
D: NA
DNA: TGTGCCATCAGTGAGTCCCAGGGGAAGGGGCAGTTCTTC
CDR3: CAISESQGKGQFF

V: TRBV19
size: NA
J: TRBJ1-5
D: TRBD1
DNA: TGTGCCAGTACCGGGGACAGGGTGGGCAATCAGCCCCAGCATTTT
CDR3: CASTGDRVGNQPQHF

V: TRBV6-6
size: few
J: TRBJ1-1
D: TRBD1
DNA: TGTGCCAGCACTGACAGGGGGAGCGGCGCTGAAGCTTTCTTT
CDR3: CASTDRGSGAEAFF

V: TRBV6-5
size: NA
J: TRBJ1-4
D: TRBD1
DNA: TGTGCCAGCAATCACAGGGGGCGGGAGGAAAAACTGTTTTTT
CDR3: CASNHRGREEKLFF

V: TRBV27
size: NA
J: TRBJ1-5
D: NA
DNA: TGTGCCAGCAGTATCCGACAGAATAGCAATCAGCCCCAGCATTTT
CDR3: CASSIRQNSNQPQHF